What follows is one T cell receptor beta chain and its context. Its specificity is unknown. The data belong to a study of T-cell reconstitution after alpha-beta-depleted transplantation in children. Preparation of the TCRbeta library used unique molecular identifiers. TCRdb itself ran the PCR reads through MiXCR, one entry per CDR3 protein. The data contain about 220,000 distinct CDR3 sequences, about a sixth of them singletons. V was trimmed by 2 bases and J by 4 bases, leaving 14 bases between them. The germline CDR1 and CDR2 sequences are SGHVS and FQNEAQ. This CDR3 is 15 amino acids long. Study-wide findings and caveats: Fresh T-cell production supplied most of the T-cell counts and diversity seen one year after transplant. From surviving recipient T cells and thymic progenitors came the high day-60 TCRbeta diversity observed in some patients.

The chain recombines TRBV7-8 with TRBJ2-5; D is undetermined. This sample comprised PBMCs, mostly from graft donor cells, obtained 360 days after TCRalphabeta/CD19-depleted stem cell transplant. The TCR sequence derives from a male patient between 2 and 10 years old who had a stem cell transplant for acute lymphoblastic leukemia, so the T cells may come from the graft donor. CDR3 sequence: CASSLLIELAETQYF. In DNA form, the CDR3 reads TGTGCCAGCAGCTTATTAATTGAACTCGCAGAGACCCAGTACTTC.